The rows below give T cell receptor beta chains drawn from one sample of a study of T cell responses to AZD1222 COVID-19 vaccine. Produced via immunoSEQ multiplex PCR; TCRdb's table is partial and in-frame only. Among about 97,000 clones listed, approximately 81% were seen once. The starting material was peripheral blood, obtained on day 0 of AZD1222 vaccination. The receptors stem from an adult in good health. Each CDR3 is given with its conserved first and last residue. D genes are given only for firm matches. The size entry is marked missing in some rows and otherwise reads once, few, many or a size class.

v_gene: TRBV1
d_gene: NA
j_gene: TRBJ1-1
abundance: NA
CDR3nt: TGCACCAGCCCCCCCCTTGACAGGAACACTGAAGCTTTCTTT
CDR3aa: CTSPPLDRNTEAFF

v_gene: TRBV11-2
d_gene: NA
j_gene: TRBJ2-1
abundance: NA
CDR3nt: TGTGCCAGCAGCTCATTAGGCAACCCAGCCTACAATGAGCAGTTCTTC
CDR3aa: CASSSLGNPAYNEQFF

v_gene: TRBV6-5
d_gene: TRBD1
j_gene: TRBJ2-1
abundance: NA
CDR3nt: TGTGCCAGCAGCCGGGACAGGGGATTGGATGAGCAGTTCTTC
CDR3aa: CASSRDRGLDEQFF

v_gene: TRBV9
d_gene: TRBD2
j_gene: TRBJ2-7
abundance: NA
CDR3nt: TGTGCCAGGACAAAGCCGGGACTAGCGGAGTACGAGCAGTACTTC
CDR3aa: CARTKPGLAEYEQYF

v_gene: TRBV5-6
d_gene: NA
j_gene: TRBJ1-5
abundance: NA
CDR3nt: TGTGCCAGCAGCTTGGACATGGCTCAGCCCCAGCATTTT
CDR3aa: CASSLDMAQPQHF

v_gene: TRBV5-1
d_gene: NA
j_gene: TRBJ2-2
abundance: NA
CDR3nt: TGCGCCAGCAGCTCAAACGCGAACACCGGGGAGCTGTTTTTT
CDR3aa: CASSSNANTGELFF

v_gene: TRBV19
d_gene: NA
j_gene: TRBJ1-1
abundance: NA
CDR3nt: TGTGCCAGTATAGGATGGGTGGGGACTGAAGCTTTCTTT
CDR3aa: CASIGWVGTEAFF

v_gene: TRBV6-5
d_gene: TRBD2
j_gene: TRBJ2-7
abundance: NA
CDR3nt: TGTGCCAGCAGTTACGGGAGGGATTCCTACGAGCAGTACTTC
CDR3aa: CASSYGRDSYEQYF

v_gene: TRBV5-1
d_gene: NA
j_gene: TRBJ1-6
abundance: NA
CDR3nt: TGCGCCAGCAGCTTATCAGAGTATAATTCACCCCTCCACTTT
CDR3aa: CASSLSEYNSPLHF

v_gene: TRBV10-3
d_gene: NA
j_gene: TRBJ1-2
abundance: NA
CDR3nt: TGTGCCATCAGTCAGGACCCTAGCTATGGCTACACCTTC
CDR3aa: CAISQDPSYGYTF

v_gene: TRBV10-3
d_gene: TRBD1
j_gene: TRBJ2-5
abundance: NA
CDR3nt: TGTGCCATCAGTGCTGCAGGGGGACAAGAGACCCAGTACTTC
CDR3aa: CAISAAGGQETQYF

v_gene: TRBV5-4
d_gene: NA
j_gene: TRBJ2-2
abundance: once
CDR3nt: TGTGCCAGCAGCTTGGTAGGGACGGTGAACACCGGGGAGCTGTTTTTT
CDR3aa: CASSLVGTVNTGELFF

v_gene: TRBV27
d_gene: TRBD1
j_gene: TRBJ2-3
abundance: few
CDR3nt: TGTGCCAGCACTCTCGGGACAGGGCGCACAGATACGCAGTATTTT
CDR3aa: CASTLGTGRTDTQYF

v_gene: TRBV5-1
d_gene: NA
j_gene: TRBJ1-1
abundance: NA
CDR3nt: TGCGCCAGCAGCCCTACCGCGAGGGCGCAGATGAACACTGAAGCTTTCTTT
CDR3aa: CASSPTARAQMNTEAFF

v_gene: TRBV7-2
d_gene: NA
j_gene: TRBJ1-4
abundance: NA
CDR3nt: TGTGCCAGCAGCTTAGGAGGGACCTATAATGAAAAACTGTTTTTT
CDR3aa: CASSLGGTYNEKLFF

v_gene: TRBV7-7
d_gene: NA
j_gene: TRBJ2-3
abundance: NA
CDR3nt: TGTGCCAGCAGCGCCTCGGTCTCCAACGGTGCGGATACGCAGTATTTT
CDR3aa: CASSASVSNGADTQYF

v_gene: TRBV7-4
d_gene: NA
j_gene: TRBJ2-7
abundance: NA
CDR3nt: TGTGCCAGCAGCTTAGTGGGGCTAGTTTACGAGCAGTACTTC
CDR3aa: CASSLVGLVYEQYF

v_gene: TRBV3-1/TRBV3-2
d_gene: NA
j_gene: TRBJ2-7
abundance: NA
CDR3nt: TGTGCCAGCAGCCAAGAATTGGGCTACGAGCAGTACTTC
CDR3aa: CASSQELGYEQYF

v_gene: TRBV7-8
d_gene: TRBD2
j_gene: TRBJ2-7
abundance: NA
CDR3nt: TGTGCCAGCAGCTTAGATAGCTTAGCGGGGTTCTACGAGCAGTACTTC
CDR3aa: CASSLDSLAGFYEQYF

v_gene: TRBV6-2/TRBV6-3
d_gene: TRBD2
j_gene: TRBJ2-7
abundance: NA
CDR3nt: TGTGCCAGCAGTTACAATTCTCGCGGGAGCGGCCCCGAGCAGTACTTC
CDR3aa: CASSYNSRGSGPEQYF

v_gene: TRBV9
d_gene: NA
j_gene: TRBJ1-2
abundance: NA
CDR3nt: TGTGCCAGCAGTTCCGACAGGTATGGCTACACCTTC
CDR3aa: CASSSDRYGYTF

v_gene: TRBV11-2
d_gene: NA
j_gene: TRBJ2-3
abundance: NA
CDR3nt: TGTGCCAGCAGCTTAGATCGTGATACGCAGTATTTT
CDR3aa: CASSLDRDTQYF